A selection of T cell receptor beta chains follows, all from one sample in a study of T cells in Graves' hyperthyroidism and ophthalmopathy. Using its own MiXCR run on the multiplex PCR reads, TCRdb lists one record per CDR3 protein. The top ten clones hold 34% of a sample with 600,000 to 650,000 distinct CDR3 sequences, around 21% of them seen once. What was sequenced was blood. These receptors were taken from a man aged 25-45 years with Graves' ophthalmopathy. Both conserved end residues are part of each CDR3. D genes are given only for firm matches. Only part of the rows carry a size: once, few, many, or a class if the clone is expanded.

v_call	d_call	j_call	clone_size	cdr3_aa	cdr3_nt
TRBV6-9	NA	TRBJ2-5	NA	CASSYLFRAETQYF	TGTGCCAGCAGTTACCTCTTTAGGGCTGAGACCCAGTACTTC
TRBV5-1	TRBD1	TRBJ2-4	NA	CASSSTDRGVKNIQYF	TGCGCCAGCAGCTCGACCGACAGGGGAGTAAAAAACATTCAGTACTTC
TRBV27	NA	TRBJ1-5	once	CASSGSAEGPQHF	TGTGCCAGCAGTGGGAGTGCCGAGGGACCCCAGCATTTT
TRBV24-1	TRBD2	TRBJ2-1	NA	CAASDQGLAGSYNEQFF	TGTGCCGCCAGTGACCAGGGACTAGCGGGCTCATACAATGAGCAGTTCTTC
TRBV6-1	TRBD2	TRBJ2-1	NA	CASSVAGGPNEQFF	TGTGCCAGCAGTGTAGCGGGAGGGCCAAATGAGCAGTTCTTC
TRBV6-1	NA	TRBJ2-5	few	CASKRGNLQETQYF	TGTGCCAGCAAACGGGGGAATTTGCAAGAGACCCAGTACTTC
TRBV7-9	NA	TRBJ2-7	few	CASSLAPAETYEQYF	TGTGCCAGCAGCTTAGCCCCAGCGGAAACCTACGAGCAGTACTTC
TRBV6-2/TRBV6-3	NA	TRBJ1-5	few	CASSSTDHQPQHF	TGTGCCAGCAGTTCGACGGACCATCAGCCCCAGCATTTT
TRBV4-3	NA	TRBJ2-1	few	CASSQDTRAGAYNEQFF	TGCGCCAGCAGCCAAGATACCAGGGCAGGAGCCTACAATGAGCAGTTCTTC
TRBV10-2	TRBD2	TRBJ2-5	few	CASRPTSGRQQETQYF	TGCGCCAGCAGGCCGACTAGCGGGAGACAGCAAGAGACCCAGTACTTC
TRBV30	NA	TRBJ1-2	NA	CAWSVGGAEGYTF	TGTGCCTGGAGTGTTGGGGGGGCGGAAGGCTACACCTTC
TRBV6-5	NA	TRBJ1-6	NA	CASSYSTWDTYNSPLHF	TGTGCCAGCAGTTACTCGACGTGGGACACCTATAATTCACCCCTCCACTTT
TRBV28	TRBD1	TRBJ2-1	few	CASSFSTGVSEQFF	TGTGCCAGCAGTTTCTCGACAGGGGTGAGTGAGCAGTTCTTC
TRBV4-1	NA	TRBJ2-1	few	CASSQALSYNEQFF	TGCGCCAGCAGCCAAGCCCTTTCCTACAATGAGCAGTTCTTC
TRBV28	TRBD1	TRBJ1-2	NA	CASSPRTGANYGYTF	TGTGCCAGCAGTCCACGGACAGGGGCGAACTATGGCTACACCTTC
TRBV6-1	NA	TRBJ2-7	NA	CASSADGQSYEQYF	TGTGCCAGCAGTGCCGACGGACAGTCCTACGAGCAGTACTTC
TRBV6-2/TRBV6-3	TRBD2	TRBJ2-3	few	CASSTFTGTSGRKDTQYF	TGTGCCAGCAGTACCTTCACCGGGACTAGCGGGAGGAAAGATACGCAGTATTTT
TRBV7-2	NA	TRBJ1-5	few	CASSLGNRPQHF	TGTGCCAGCAGCTTAGGTAATCGACCCCAGCATTTT
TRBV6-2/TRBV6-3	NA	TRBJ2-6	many	CASSGGLPGANVLTF	TGTGCCAGTTCAGGAGGGCTTCCTGGGGCCAACGTCCTGACTTTC
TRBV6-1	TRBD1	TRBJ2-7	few	CASAGTGVPRGQYF	TGTGCCAGCGCCGGGACAGGGGTGCCTCGGGGGCAGTACTTC
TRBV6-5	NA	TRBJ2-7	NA	CASSYWEDTVYEQYF	TGTGCCAGCAGTTACTGGGAAGATACCGTTTACGAGCAGTACTTC
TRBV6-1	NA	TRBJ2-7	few	CASSVRAYEQYF	TGTGCCAGCAGTGTCAGGGCCTACGAGCAGTACTTC
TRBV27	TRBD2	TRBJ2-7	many	CASSLGTSDSYEQYF	TGTGCCAGCAGTTTAGGTACTAGCGACTCCTACGAGCAGTACTTC
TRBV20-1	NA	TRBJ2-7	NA	CSARAPGPEQYF	TGCAGTGCTAGAGCGCCAGGCCCCGAGCAGTACTTC
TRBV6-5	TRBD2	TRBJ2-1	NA	CASSSRRSGRAGSYNEQFF	TGTGCCAGCAGTTCTAGGCGTAGCGGGAGGGCCGGGTCCTACAATGAGCAGTTCTTC
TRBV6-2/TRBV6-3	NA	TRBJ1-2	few	CASSYSGPRGYGYTF	TGTGCCAGCAGTTACTCTGGGCCCCGGGGCTATGGCTACACCTTC
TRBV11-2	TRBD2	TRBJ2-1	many	CASSLGPGLADYNEQFF	TGTGCCAGCAGCTTAGGCCCGGGACTAGCAGATTACAATGAGCAGTTCTTC
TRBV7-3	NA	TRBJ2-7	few	CASSSNLLGSGYEQYF	TGTGCCAGCAGCTCCAATCTTTTGGGTTCAGGCTACGAGCAGTACTTC
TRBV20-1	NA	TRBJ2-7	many	CSARDNNYYEQYF	TGCAGTGCTAGAGATAACAACTACTACGAGCAGTACTTC
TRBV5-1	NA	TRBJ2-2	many	CASSFSLGQNTGELFF	TGCGCCAGCAGCTTCTCCCTTGGGCAGAACACCGGGGAGCTGTTTTTT
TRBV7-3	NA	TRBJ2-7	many	CASSLSAASYEQYF	TGTGCCAGCAGCTTATCGGCTGCCTCCTACGAGCAGTACTTC
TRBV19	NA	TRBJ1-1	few	CASSLRGPGSEAFF	TGTGCCAGTAGCCTCAGGGGCCCGGGCTCTGAAGCTTTCTTT
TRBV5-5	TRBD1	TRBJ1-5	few	CASSLNRGLDQPQHF	TGTGCCAGCAGCTTAAACAGGGGGCTTGATCAGCCCCAGCATTTT
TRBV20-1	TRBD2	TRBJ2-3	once	CSATPSGPDTDTQYF	TGCAGTGCTACTCCTAGCGGTCCAGACACAGATACGCAGTATTTT
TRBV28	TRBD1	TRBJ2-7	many	CASSLRQGADEQYF	TGTGCCAGCAGTTTGCGCCAGGGGGCTGACGAGCAGTACTTC
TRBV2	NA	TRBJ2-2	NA	CANRVATGELFF	TGTGCCAACCGTGTGGCGACCGGGGAGCTGTTTTTT
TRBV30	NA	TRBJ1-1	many	CAWSVSPGGNTEAFF	TGTGCCTGGAGTGTAAGTCCGGGAGGAAACACTGAAGCTTTCTTT
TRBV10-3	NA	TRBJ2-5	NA	CAISERVGQETQYF	TGTGCCATCAGTGAAAGGGTTGGACAAGAGACCCAGTACTTC
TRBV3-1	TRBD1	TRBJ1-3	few	CASSQRGLGNTIYF	TGTGCCAGCAGCCAAAGGGGGCTTGGAAACACCATATATTTT
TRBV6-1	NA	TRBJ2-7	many	CASSSAQSGHLEQYF	TGTGCCAGCAGTTCCGCCCAATCGGGTCATCTAGAGCAGTACTTC
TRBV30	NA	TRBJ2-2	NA	CAWSGIGSPPGELFF	TGTGCCTGGAGTGGTATAGGGAGCCCCCCCGGGGAGCTGTTTTTT
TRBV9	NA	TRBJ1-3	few	CASSPGPTSSGNTIYF	TGTGCCAGCAGCCCGGGGCCCACTAGCTCTGGAAACACCATATATTTT
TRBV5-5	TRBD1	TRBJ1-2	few	CASSQGVVYGYTF	TGTGCCAGCAGCCAGGGGGTGGTCTATGGCTACACCTTC
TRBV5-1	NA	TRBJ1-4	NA	CASSLASGVATNEKLFF	TGCGCCAGCAGCTTGGCCTCTGGGGTTGCGACTAATGAAAAACTGTTTTTT
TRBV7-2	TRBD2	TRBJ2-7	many	CASSLLPGGLVENEQYF	TGTGCCAGCAGCTTATTACCCGGGGGACTAGTGGAAAACGAGCAGTACTTC
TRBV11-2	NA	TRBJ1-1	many	CASSLVWPLMNTEAFF	TGTGCCAGCAGCTTAGTCTGGCCGCTAATGAACACTGAAGCTTTCTTT
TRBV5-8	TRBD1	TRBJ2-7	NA	CASNIPGQNYEQYF	TGTGCCAGCAACATACCGGGACAGAACTACGAGCAGTACTTC
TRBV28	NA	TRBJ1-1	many	CASSLSGVGNTEAFF	TGTGCCAGCAGTCTTAGCGGGGTGGGGAACACTGAAGCTTTCTTT
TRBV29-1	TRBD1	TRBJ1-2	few	CSVEDLMDRADGYTF	TGCAGCGTTGAAGATCTTATGGACAGGGCAGATGGCTACACCTTC
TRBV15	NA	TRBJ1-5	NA	CATSSTGGSNQPQHF	TGTGCCACCAGCAGTACTGGGGGTAGCAATCAGCCCCAGCATTTT
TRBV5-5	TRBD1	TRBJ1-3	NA	CASSQDLTGRNTIYF	TGTGCCAGCAGCCAAGATCTGACAGGGAGGAACACCATATATTTT
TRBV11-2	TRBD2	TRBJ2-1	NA	CASSLEGETSANNEQFF	TGTGCCAGCAGCTTAGAGGGAGAGACTAGCGCGAACAATGAGCAGTTCTTC
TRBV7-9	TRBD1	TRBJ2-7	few	CLTRDRDYEQYF	TGTTTAACACGGGACAGAGATTACGAGCAGTACTTC
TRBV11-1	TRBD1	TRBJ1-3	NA	CASSSGDRLRNTIYF	TGTGCCAGCAGCTCAGGGGACAGACTCAGAAACACCATATATTTT
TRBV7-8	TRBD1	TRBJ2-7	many	CASSLGAGTAYEQYF	TGTGCCAGCAGCTTAGGAGCCGGGACAGCCTACGAGCAGTACTTC
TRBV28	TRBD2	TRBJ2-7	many	CASRKRDYLHEQYF	TGTGCCAGCAGGAAACGGGACTACCTACACGAGCAGTACTTC
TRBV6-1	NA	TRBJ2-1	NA	CASTDRTSSYNEQFF	TGTGCCAGCACCGACAGGACGAGCTCCTACAATGAGCAGTTCTTC
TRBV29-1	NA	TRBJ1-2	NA	CGLGGYTF	TGCGGTTTGGGCGGCTACACCTTC
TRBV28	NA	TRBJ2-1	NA	CASSRPPTSEQFF	TGTGCCAGCAGCCGACCCCCCACAAGTGAGCAGTTCTTC
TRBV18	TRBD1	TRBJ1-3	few	CASSPETGGLDTIYF	TGTGCCAGCTCACCAGAGACAGGGGGCTTGGACACCATATATTTT